This entry lists 5 T cell receptor beta chains sequenced from one sample in a study of T-cell reconstitution after alpha-beta-depleted transplantation in children. Library preparation (for TCRbeta) was performed with unique molecular identifiers. TCRdb called the PCR reads again in MiXCR, with one record for every CDR3 protein. The sample has 420,000 or so distinct CDR3 sequences; approximately 11% are singletons. Sequencing was performed on PBMCs from the stem cell graft donor, taken from the stem cell graft. Every receptor here comes from a human donor who donated a stem cell graft to a child with acute myeloid leukemia.

This clonotype was counted a single time. V is TRBV7-8 and J is TRBJ2-7, with D perhaps TRBD2 (5 bases). Germline V gene data show CDR1 as SGHVS and CDR2 as FQNEAQ. This CDR3 is 14 amino acids long. Trimming removed 4 bases from V and 6 bases from J, with 16 bases in between. Here the CDR3 DNA reads TGTGCCAGCAGCTCCTCGGGATTACTAGGCGAGCAGTACTTC. Its protein product is CASSSSGLLGEQYF.

This chain joins TRBV12-3 or TRBV12-4 and TRBJ1-6, with no clear D. Trimming took 2 bases from V and 9 from J, leaving 5 bases between them. The CDR3 consists of 12 residues. The DNA of the CDR3 is TGTGCCAGCAGTTTACCCGCTTCACCCCTCCACTTT. This encodes CASSLPASPLHF.

This chain uses TRBV6-1 with TRBJ2-1; 12 nucleotides match TRBD1. CDR1 is MNHNS and CDR2 is SASEGT in the germline V gene. V shed 7 bases and J 9 bases; nucleotides not matched to a gene: 10. The CDR3 totals 15 residues. In nucleotides, the CDR3 is TGTGCCAGCAAGCCGGGACAGGGGGCTGGTAGTGAGCAGTTCTTC. It codes for CASKPGQGAGSEQFF.

In the case of this clonotype: The junction departs from the called germline gene at one end, perhaps through a read error. The rearrangement links TRBV5-4 to TRBJ2-2, with TRBD1 matching 11 bases. The CDR3 length is 16 residues. Germline V CDR1 and CDR2: SGHNT, YYREEE (reference sequence). The CDR3 loop is CASNHGQGAKTGELFF. Here the CDR3 DNA reads TGTGCCAGCAACCATGGACAGGGGGCGAAAACCGGGGAGCTGTTTTTT. The whole variable domain, remainder taken from reference TRBV5-4 and TRBJ2-2, is ETGVTQSPTHLIKTRGQQVTLRCSSQSGHNTVSWYQQALGQGPQFIFQYYREEENGRGNFPPRFSGLQFPNYSSELNVNALELDDSALYLCASNHGQGAKTGELFFGEGSRLTVL.

This clonotype was observed a handful of times. The rearrangement joins TRBV5-1 to TRBJ1-1; 8 bases align to TRBD1. The ends lost 6 bases at V and 6 bases at J; junction bases unmatched: 4. This CDR3 is built from 12 residues. The V gene's germline CDR1 is SGHRS and CDR2 YFSETQ. CDR3 in amino acids: CASKRDRSEAFF. CDR3 DNA: TGCGCCAGCAAACGGGACAGGTCTGAAGCTTTCTTT.